Listed here are 14 T cell receptor beta chains from one sample, sequenced in a study of Graves' ophthalmopathy and Graves' hyperthyroidism. Scientists amplified the TCR beta CDR3 regions from RNA transcripts. The first-round RT-PCR employed HTBI primers together with the Qiagen OneStep RT-PCR kit. A multiplex PCR was then performed as the second round. MiXCR, run by TCRdb on the multiplex PCR reads, gives a single entry per CDR3 protein. The profile shows fewer than 600,000 distinct CDR3 sequences, approximately 15% of them singletons. Material: blood. The source of these receptors is a woman aged 25 to 39 with Graves' ophthalmopathy.

This clonotype was counted many times. V is TRBV11-2 and J is TRBJ1-2; TRBD1 matches at 8 bases. This CDR3 spans 15 amino acids. The V gene's germline CDR1 is SGHAT and CDR2 FQNNGV. V shed 0 bases and J 6 bases; nucleotides not matched to a gene: 6. The CDR3 nucleotides read TGTGCCAGCAGCTTAGATCCCACAGGGGGGGATGGCTACACCTTC. Protein product: CASSLDPTGGDGYTF.

Many counts were recorded for this clonotype. The chain combines TRBV6-1 with TRBJ1-2, with D unclear. The CDR3 spans 11 residues. Deletions cut 7 bases from V and 6 bases from J, with 9 bases between. In germline, CDR1 is MNHNS, CDR2 SASEGT. The DNA of the CDR3 is TGTGCCAGCAAACTGGGAGATGGCTACACCTTC. It specifies CASKLGDGYTF.

This clonotype was seen at least ten times. The genes are TRBV25-1 and TRBJ2-5; 9 nucleotides agree with TRBD2. The germline V gene encodes CDR1 MGHDK and CDR2 SYGVNS. The CDR3 runs to 16 residues. The junction had 9 bases not matched to a gene; V was cut back by 3 bases and J by 4 bases. CDR3 DNA: TGTGCCAGCAGTGAGATAGCGGGGGAGGGAGTAGAGACCCAGTACTTC. Translating it yields CASSEIAGEGVETQYF. Complete variable domain (other parts from reference TRBV25-1 and TRBJ2-5): EADIYQTPRYLVIGTGKKITLECSQTMGHDKMYWYQQDPGMELHLIHYSYGVNSTEKGDLSSESTVSRIRTEHFPLTLESARPSHTSQYLCASSEIAGEGVETQYFGPGTRLLVL.

This clonotype was found many times. At one boundary the junction diverges from the germline segment, which might be a read error. This sequence joins TRBV18 and TRBJ2-7; 7 nucleotides agree with TRBD1. This CDR3 has 12 amino acids. The germline V gene has CDR1 KGHSH and CDR2 LQKENI. CDR3 protein: CASSPKRGHSTF. DNA for the CDR3: TGTGCCAGCTCACCAAAGAGGGGGCACAGTACCTTC.

In its sample, this clonotype was seen a few times. The chain links TRBV30 to TRBJ1-1, with D unresolved. Germline CDR1 is GTSNPN and CDR2 is SVGIG (reference sequence). The CDR3 length is 14 residues. Trimming left V 2 bases short and J 5 bases short, with 15 bases between. CDR3 nucleotide sequence: TGTGCCTGGAGTTATTCCGGTCTTGGAACTGAAGCTTTCTTT. Its translation: CAWSYSGLGTEAFF.

There are many counts of this clonotype. V is TRBV28 and J is TRBJ2-7, with 8 bases that match TRBD1. The V and J ends lost 10 bases and 5 bases, in that order; junction bases with no gene match: 7. The CDR3 consists of 12 residues. Germline assignment: CDR1 MDHEN and CDR2 SYDVKM. DNA of the CDR3: TGTGCCATCCGGACAGGGAAAAACGAGCAGTACTTC. It codes for CAIRTGKNEQYF.

The gene calls are TRBV24-1 and TRBJ1-1, with no clear D. The CDR3 is made up of 13 amino acids. The V end lost 6 bases, the J end lost 4 bases, and 11 bases lay between the germline ends. CDR1 and CDR2 from the germline V gene are KGHDR and SFDVKD. The DNA of the CDR3 is TGTGCCACCAGTCCCCCCTTGGGCACTGAAGCTTTCTTT. Translated: CATSPPLGTEAFF.

The genes are TRBV4-2 and TRBJ2-4; D gene ambiguous. The germline CDR1 and CDR2 sequences are LGHNA and YNFKEQ. CDR3 length equals 14 residues. Trimming stripped 6 bases from V and 7 bases from J, with 16 bases between. The CDR3 loop is CASSPFQGSNIQYF. DNA of the CDR3: TGTGCCAGCAGTCCCTTCCAAGGGTCGAACATTCAGTACTTC.

The V gene is TRBV6-1, the J gene TRBJ1-1; no definite D call. The CDR3 loop spans 14 amino acids. Germline V gene sequence: CDR1 MNHNS, CDR2 SASEGT. The V gene lost 9 bases and the J gene lost 1 base, with 15 bases spanning the gap. CDR3 loop: CASSIPGWNTEAFF. CDR3 nucleotides: TGTGCCAGTAGTATTCCTGGGTGGAACACTGAAGCTTTCTTT.

The chain carries TRBV6-1 and TRBJ1-3; TRBD1 matches at 7 bases. The CDR3 is 15 residues long. V lost 8 bases, J lost 4 bases, and 11 bases stayed unmatched. The V gene's germline CDR1 is MNHNS and CDR2 SASEGT. The CDR3 DNA reads as TGTGCCAGCGGGAGACAGGGAGTATCAGGAAACACCATATATTTT. Residues: CASGRQGVSGNTIYF.

This clonotype has at least ten counts. The gene calls are TRBV6-1 and TRBJ2-7; D may match TRBD1 or TRBD2 (5 bases each). V shed 2 bases and J shed 0 bases, with 14 bases lying between them. This CDR3 region has 16 residues. CDR1 MNHNS and CDR2 SASEGT come from the germline V gene. Here the CDR3 DNA reads TGTGCCAGCAGTGAATATGGGGACCGAAGCTCCTACGAGCAGTACTTC. Protein product: CASSEYGDRSSYEQYF.

This chain links TRBV13 with TRBJ1-6; D might be TRBD1 (5 bases). Germline V gives CDR1 PRHDT, CDR2 FYEKMQ (reference sequence). This CDR3 has 16 amino acids. The V and J ends lost 4 bases and 9 bases respectively, with 19 bases between them. CDR3 residues: CASSSKDLLRGSPLHF. The CDR3 region has the DNA TGTGCCAGCAGCTCGAAGGACCTTCTAAGGGGTTCACCCCTCCACTTT.

This clonotype occurred many times. The genes are TRBV5-1 and TRBJ1-3; D is possibly TRBD1 (6 bases). V shed 4 bases and J shed 2 bases, with 10 bases lying between them. The CDR3 sequence is 14 residues long. Germline-derived CDR1 and CDR2 are SGHRS and YFSETQ. DNA for the CDR3: TGCGCCAGCAGCCCGCAGGGGACTGGAAACACCATATATTTT. Translation gives CASSPQGTGNTIYF.

This clonotype was found many times. The V call is TRBV5-1, the J call TRBJ1-1; weak D call: TRBD1 (6 bases). V was cut by 0 bases and J by 4 bases, with 16 bases left in between. This CDR3 spans 16 amino acids. Germline CDR1 is SGHRS and CDR2 is YFSETQ. The CDR3 sequence is CASSLASQGGSTEAFF. The CDR3 coding sequence is TGCGCCAGCAGCTTGGCCTCACAGGGAGGGAGCACTGAAGCTTTCTTT.